The rows below give T cell receptor beta chains drawn from one sample of a study of T cells in Graves' hyperthyroidism and ophthalmopathy. One entry per CDR3 protein results from TCRdb running MiXCR on the multiplex PCR reads. The sample gives some 510,000 distinct CDR3 sequences, more than 45% of which show up once; about 7.9% is in the top ten. The sequenced sample was peripheral blood or thyroid tissue (not recorded which). The receptors stem from a woman under 30 with Graves' hyperthyroidism. Each CDR3 is given with its conserved first and last residue. D genes are given only for firm matches. Expanded clones get a size class; other rows say once, few or many, or leave the size out.

TRBJ1-2 | . | TRBV5-8 | . | TGCGCCAGCAGCCAACGGGGGGGGAACTATGGCTACACCTTC | CASSQRGGNYGYTF
TRBJ1-4 | few | TRBV7-7 | . | TGTGCCAGCAGCGCCGGGGGGCAGGGTAGTGAAAAACTGTTTTTT | CASSAGGQGSEKLFF
TRBJ1-1 | once | TRBV29-1 | TRBD1 | TGCAGCGTACTCCCGGGACAGATGAACACTGAAGCTTTCTTT | CSVLPGQMNTEAFF
TRBJ2-5 | . | TRBV4-3 | . | TGCGCCAGCAGCCAAGTGGGCAGGGGAGAGACCCAGTACTTC | CASSQVGRGETQYF
TRBJ1-2 | once | TRBV20-1 | . | TGCAGTGCTAGTCAGGGACAAGCCTATGGCTACACCTTC | CSASQGQAYGYTF
TRBJ2-7 | few | TRBV20-1 | . | TGCAGTGCCCGTTCCGGCAGGGTGTCCTACGAGCAGTACTTC | CSARSGRVSYEQYF
TRBJ2-2 | . | TRBV24-1 | . | TGTGCCACCAGTGATTTGCCAGGCCCCGGGGAGCTGTTTTTT | CATSDLPGPGELFF
TRBJ1-5 | few | TRBV19 | TRBD1 | TGTGCCAGTAGTATCGGGGACAGGGGTTGGGATCAGCCCCAGCATTTT | CASSIGDRGWDQPQHF
TRBJ2-2 | few | TRBV24-1 | . | TGTGCCACCAGTGACTCTACCGGGACGGAAATGGGGGAGCTGTTTTTT | CATSDSTGTEMGELFF
TRBJ2-7 | many | TRBV15 | . | TGTGCCACCAGCAGGGACAGCGGATACGAGCAGTACTTC | CATSRDSGYEQYF
TRBJ1-5 | . | TRBV2 | . | TGTGCCAGCAGCCTAAGGGCAGGTAGCAATCAGCCCCAGCATTTT | CASSLRAGSNQPQHF
TRBJ1-1 | many | TRBV29-1 | . | TGCAGCGTTCTGGTGGCCTCTTGGACTGAAGCTTTCTTT | CSVLVASWTEAFF
TRBJ1-2 | few | TRBV12-3/TRBV12-4 | . | TGTGCCAGCAGTTTAGAGGGACCGGGAGACTACACCTTC | CASSLEGPGDYTF
TRBJ1-5 | few | TRBV2 | . | TGTGCCAGCGCCTCGGGAAATCAGCCCCAGCATTTT | CASASGNQPQHF
TRBJ2-7 | . | TRBV10-3 | TRBD2 | TGTGCCATCAGTGAGTTAGTGGGGGGGACCTACGAGCAGTACTTC | CAISELVGGTYEQYF
TRBJ1-2 | . | TRBV7-6 | TRBD1 | TGTGCCAGCAGCCCCCTGGGACAGGGGAACTATGGCTACACCTTC | CASSPLGQGNYGYTF
TRBJ1-2 | . | TRBV6-5 | . | TGTGCCAGCAGTTTATGGGCAGGGATGGTTGATGGCTACACCTTC | CASSLWAGMVDGYTF
TRBJ1-4 | many | TRBV7-9 | . | TGTGCCAGCAGCTCAGAGGGGGAAAAACTGTTTTTT | CASSSEGEKLFF
TRBJ2-6 | . | TRBV11-2 | . | TGTGCCAGCAGCCCACGCCCGACAGGGGCCAACGTCCTGACTTTC | CASSPRPTGANVLTF
TRBJ1-1 | few | TRBV6-5 | TRBD1 | TGTGCCAGCACCCCCTACAGGGGCATGGCTTTCTTT | CASTPYRGMAFF
TRBJ2-5 | . | TRBV15 | TRBD1 | TGTGCCACCAGCAGAGATCTCCCGGGACAGGGGGCCGAGACCCAGTACTTC | CATSRDLPGQGAETQYF
TRBJ2-7 | few | TRBV20-1 | TRBD1 | TGCAGTGCCCTCGGACAGGGAGGCTCCTACGAGCAGTACTTC | CSALGQGGSYEQYF
TRBJ2-2 | few | TRBV6-2/TRBV6-3 | TRBD1 | TGTGCCAGCAGTTACTCGGTGGACAGGGTCACCGGGGAGCTGTTTTTT | CASSYSVDRVTGELFF
TRBJ1-2 | . | TRBV7-9 | . | TGTGCCAGCAGACCGTCTGGGCGGAACTATGGCTACACCTTC | CASRPSGRNYGYTF
TRBJ2-7 | . | TRBV29-1 | . | TGCAGCGTAAAGACAACACTCTCCTACGAGCAGTACTTC | CSVKTTLSYEQYF
TRBJ1-5 | few | TRBV7-2 | . | TGTGCCAGCAGCCCGCTCGTTAGCAATCAGCCCCAGCATTTT | CASSPLVSNQPQHF
TRBJ2-7 | few | TRBV2 | TRBD1 | TGTGCCAGCAGTGAACTGTTCGCGGACAGGGCCTACGAGCAGTACTTC | CASSELFADRAYEQYF
TRBJ1-6 | . | TRBV6-6 | . | TGTGCCAGCCGGCCCGGCATACTTAATTCACCCCTCCACTTT | CASRPGILNSPLHF
TRBJ1-3 | . | TRBV29-1 | TRBD1 | TGCAGCGCTAGACAGGGGGGGCAGGCCTATTTT | CSARQGGQAYF